This T cell receptor beta chain was sequenced during a study of CD8 T cells in ankylosing spondylitis. Study conclusions and caveats: The study looked at matched synovial fluid samples from ankylosing spondylitis patients. Disease-linked clones were reported to be significantly enriched there.

In germline, CDR1 is SGHAT, CDR2 FQNNGV. The CDR3 has 17 residues. Trimming pared 2 bases from V and 3 bases from J, leaving 17 bases between. Scientists made TCR beta libraries using quantitative 5'-RACE with molecular barcodes. TCRdb itself ran the 5' RACE reads through MiXCR, one entry per CDR3 protein. The sample contains about 220,000 distinct CDR3 sequences, roughly 26% of which appear only once. Notes on this clonotype: As yet, its antigen is unknown.

This sequence joins TRBV11-2 and TRBJ2-1; tentatively, D is TRBD1 (5 bases). Material for sequencing was blood, either unsorted or a sorted T cell fraction (not recorded which). The source of this sequence is a male donor with ankylosing spondylitis or in good health (not recorded which). CDR3 DNA: TGTGCCAGCAGCTTAATATTTGGGGCTAACCTCTACAATGAGCAGTTCTTC. Its protein is CASSLIFGANLYNEQFF. The variable domain in full, completed from reference TRBV11-2 and TRBJ2-1, reads EAGVAQSPRYKIIEKRQSVAFWCNPISGHATLYWYQQILGQGPKLLIQFQNNGVVDDSQLPKDRFSAERLKGVDSTLKIQPAKLEDSAVYLCASSLIFGANLYNEQFFGPGTRLTVL.